This section outlines one TCR beta chain sequence together with its context. This clonotype was observed at least ten times. What this receptor recognizes is not known. It has no much larger one-base neighbor in the sample; base qualities were not kept. This sample was taken from a study of human T cells and chemical hapten exposure (TCRdb year 2021). With respect to the entire study: For sensitization, 2% DPC in acetone was applied to an approximately 2 cm by approximately 2 cm area of upper inner arm skin. Weekly therapeutic DPC doses were additionally applied to the scalp of patients throughout the approximately 23-week study period. Patch testing on the upper back used Finn chambers containing 0.01% DPC, with scoring done after 6 days according to International Contact Dermatitis Research Group standards. Most of the patients in the cohort were female, and the cohort covered alopecia areata with under or over 50% scalp involvement, alopecia totalis and alopecia universalis. Libraries were combined into a pool for sequencing, and differences in TCR yield between samples came mainly from small differences in library volumes within the pool. In alopecia patients, the study followed how the peripheral blood TCR repertoire changed in vivo over primary and secondary sensitization to diphenylcyclopropenone (DPC), a hapten. Blood samples were taken from patients before sensitization (week 0) and at 2, 6 and about 24 weeks after DPC sensitization. Blood for TCR sequencing was provided by twenty-nine alopecia patients at one to four time points (pre-sensitization, 2, 6 and 24 weeks). General study outcomes and caveats: Alopecia, a presumed autoimmune disease, was present in all patients, so the immune response of the patients might differ from that of healthy individuals. DPC sensitization did not change the number of TCRs with a frequency above 1 in 1000, and there was no evidence of changes in global repertoire structure. After repeated subsampling, changes were observed in the strength of the expansion versus patch-test correlation and in the threshold at which the correlation became significant. Expanded TCRs formed significantly more large CDR3 similarity clusters than pre-sensitization or healthy control sets, consistent with antigen-driven responses. A positive correlation was found between the number of PT1 expanded TCRs and patch test score, with significance reached at thresholds 8, 16 and 32 but not 4.

Read against the paper, the sample's time point label means: patch test 1, 2 weeks after DPC sensitization. The treatment or condition tag for this specimen amounts to: therapeutic diphenylcyclopropenone sensitization with weekly scalp DPC. At every patch-test visit, the blood draw took place before the patch test was put on. To be eligible, patients had to be aged 18 to 70, diagnosed with alopecia and judged suitable for DPC therapy, while pregnant patients were excluded. Total RNA was isolated from unfractionated whole blood collected in Tempus Blood RNA tubes. Germline trimming amounts to 1 base on V and 8 bases on J, with 6 as the count of junction bases outside the gene matches. From the germline V gene (reference sequence), CDR1 is LGHDT and CDR2 is YNNKEL. Including cysteine and phenylalanine, the CDR3 has 14 amino acids. Only CDR3 DNA is held: 42 bases, read in frame from base 1. Libraries were made using RACE. Data came from a NextSeq 500. During library preparation, unique molecular identifiers were attached to individual cDNA molecules so that TCRs could be counted quantitatively and reproducibly. Both TCR alpha and TCR beta chains were sequenced from each blood RNA sample. As for how the authors treated the data: A median of around 96,000 TCRs per sample was observed, with a range of about 20,000 to 700,000. V, J and CDR3 annotation of the TCR reads was performed with the Decombinator software suite. For the PS versus PT1 abundance plots, all samples were subsampled to the same number of TCRs (28,000). TCRs were defined as expanded if absent before sensitization and observed at least eight times at the 2-week time point. TCRdb trimmed public reads at Q25 via fastp, called clones via MiXCR and kept in-frame beta chains. Merged by CDR3 protein, the rows form single entries marked with the most common genes and DNA. TCRdb's processing, not the authors', yielded these V and J calls. The sample table records 150,000 to 200,000 distinct CDR3 sequences; more than 14% of these occur just once. 1.7% of the sample rests with the top ten.

In this chain, TRBV3-1 is recombined with TRBJ1-2, and TRBD1 matches 8 of the central bases. The sequence was collected from a young woman with alopecia areata. Some clones in this sample may be carry-over from other donors' samples. The specimen was whole blood, collected in connection with sensitization to the hapten diphenylcyclopropenone (DPC). The CDR3 here reads CASSQGDRGRGYTF. The DNA sequence follows: TGTGCCAGCAGCCAAGGCGACAGGGGAAGGGGCTACACCTTC.